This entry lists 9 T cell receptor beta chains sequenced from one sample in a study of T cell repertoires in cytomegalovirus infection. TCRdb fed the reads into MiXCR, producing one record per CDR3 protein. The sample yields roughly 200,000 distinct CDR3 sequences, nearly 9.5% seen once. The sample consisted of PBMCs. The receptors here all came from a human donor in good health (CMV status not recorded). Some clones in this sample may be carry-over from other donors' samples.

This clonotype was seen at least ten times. The CDR3 coding sequence is TGCAGTGCTTATAGCGCAGACAAACCCTACGAGCAGTACTTC. It translates to CSAYSADKPYEQYF. This chain connects TRBV20-1 to TRBJ2-7; tentative D call: TRBD2 (5 bases). From germline, CDR1 is DFQATT and CDR2 SNEGSKA (reference sequence). V shed 5 bases and J shed 2 bases, with 16 bases lying between them. The CDR3 loop spans 14 amino acids.

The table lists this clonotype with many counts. DNA for the CDR3: TGTGCCAGCAGTCACTACGCCCCGGGGTTCCCCTACAATGAGCAGTTCTTC. This translates into CASSHYAPGFPYNEQFF. The chain uses TRBV6-1 and TRBJ2-1, with TRBD2 as a possible D gene (5 bases). V was cut by 5 bases and J by 2 bases, with 19 bases left in between. The V gene's germline CDR1 is MNHNS and CDR2 SASEGT. The CDR3 spans 17 residues.

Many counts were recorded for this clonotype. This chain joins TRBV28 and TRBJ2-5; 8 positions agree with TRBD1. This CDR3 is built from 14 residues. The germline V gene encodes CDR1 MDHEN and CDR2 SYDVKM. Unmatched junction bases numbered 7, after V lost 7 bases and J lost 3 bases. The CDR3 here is CASTPGQEEETQYF. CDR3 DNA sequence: TGTGCCAGCACCCCGGGACAGGAGGAAGAGACCCAGTACTTC. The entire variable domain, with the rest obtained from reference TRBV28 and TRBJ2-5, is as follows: DVKVTQSSRYLVKRTGEKVFLECVQDMDHENMFWYRQDPGLGLRLIYFSYDVKMKEKGDIPEGYSVSREKKERFSLILESASTNQTSMYLCASTPGQEEETQYFGPGTRLLVL.

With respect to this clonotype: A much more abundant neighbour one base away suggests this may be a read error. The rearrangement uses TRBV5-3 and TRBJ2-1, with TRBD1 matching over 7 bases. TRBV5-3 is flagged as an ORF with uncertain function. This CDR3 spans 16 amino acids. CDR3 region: CASSLGQLRTYNEQFF. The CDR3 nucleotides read TGTGCCAGCAGCTTGGGACAGTTACGCACCTACAATGAGCAGTTCTTC.

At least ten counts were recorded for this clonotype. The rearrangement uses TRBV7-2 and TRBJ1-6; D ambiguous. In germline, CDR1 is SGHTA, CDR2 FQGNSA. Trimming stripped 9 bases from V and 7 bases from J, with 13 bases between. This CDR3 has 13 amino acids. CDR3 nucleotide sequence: TGTGCCAGTTATTCATATCGGAATTCACCCCTCCACTTT. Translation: CASYSYRNSPLHF.

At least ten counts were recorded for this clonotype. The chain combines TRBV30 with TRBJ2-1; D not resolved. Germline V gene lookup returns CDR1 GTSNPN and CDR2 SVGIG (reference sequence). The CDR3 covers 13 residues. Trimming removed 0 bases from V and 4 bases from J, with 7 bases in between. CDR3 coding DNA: TGTGCCTGGAGTGTGGATCGGTACAATGAGCAGTTCTTC. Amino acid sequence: CAWSVDRYNEQFF.

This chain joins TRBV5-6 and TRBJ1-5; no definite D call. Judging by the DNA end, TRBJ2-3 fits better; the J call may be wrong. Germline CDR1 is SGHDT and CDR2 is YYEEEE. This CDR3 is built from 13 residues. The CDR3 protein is CASSSRTDQPQYF. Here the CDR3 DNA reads TGTGCCAGCAGCTCGCGAACGGATCAGCCCCAGTATTTT.

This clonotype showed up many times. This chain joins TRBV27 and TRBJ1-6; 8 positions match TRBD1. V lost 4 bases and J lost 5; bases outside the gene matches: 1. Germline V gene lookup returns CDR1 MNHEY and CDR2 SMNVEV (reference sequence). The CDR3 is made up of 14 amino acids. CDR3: CASSSGQDNSPLHF. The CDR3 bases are TGTGCCAGCAGTTCGGGACAGGATAATTCACCCCTCCACTTT.

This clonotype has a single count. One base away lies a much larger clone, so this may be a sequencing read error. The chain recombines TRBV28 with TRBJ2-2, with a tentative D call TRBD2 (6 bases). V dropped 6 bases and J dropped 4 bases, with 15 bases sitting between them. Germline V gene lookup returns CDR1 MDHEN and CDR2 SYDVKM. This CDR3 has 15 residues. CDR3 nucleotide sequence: TGTGCCAGCAGCACTCTTCGGGGGTCCACCGGGGAGCTGTTTTTT. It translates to CASSTLRGSTGELFF.